This is a list of T cell receptor beta chains from one sample in a study of shared clonotypes between healthy human individuals. The method was immunoSEQ multiplex PCR; TCRdb's version includes in-frame clones alone and lacks a portion of them. The table lists approximately 700,000 clones, 55% to 85% of them singletons, with more than 1.5% in the top ten. Material for sequencing was memory CD4+ T cells sorted from blood. The receptors come from a woman aged 25 to 39 in good health. Both conserved end residues are part of each CDR3. A D gene is named only where the DNA matches it firmly. The size entry is marked missing in some rows and otherwise reads once, few, many or a size class.

TRBJ1-5,TRBD1,TRBV10-2,NA,CASSSGQYNQPQHF,TGCGCCAGCAGTTCGGGACAGTACAATCAGCCCCAGCATTTT
TRBJ2-7,TRBD1,TRBV2,NA,CASSETGDIYEQYF,TGTGCCAGCAGTGAGACAGGGGACATCTACGAGCAGTACTTC
TRBJ2-7,TRBD2,TRBV7-9,NA,CASSLSKGTRSYEQYF,TGTGCCAGCAGCTTATCTAAGGGGACTAGATCCTACGAGCAGTACTTC
TRBJ1-5,NA,TRBV28,NA,CASSLDGGVGLNQPQHF,TGTGCCAGCAGTTTAGATGGAGGGGTCGGGCTAAATCAGCCCCAGCATTTT
TRBJ2-5,TRBD1,TRBV5-1,NA,CASSSRWAGGSGETQYF,TGCGCCAGCAGTTCTCGTTGGGCAGGGGGCTCCGGTGAGACCCAGTACTTC
TRBJ2-1,TRBD1,TRBV14,NA,CASSPPQGWNEQFF,TGTGCCAGCAGCCCCCCACAGGGGTGGAATGAGCAGTTCTTC
TRBJ2-3,TRBD2,TRBV14,NA,CASSRLGLRDTQYF,TGTGCCAGCAGCCGTTTGGGACTAAGGGATACGCAGTATTTT
TRBJ2-5,NA,TRBV2,once,CASSRQSGETQYF,TGTGCCAGCAGCCGACAGAGTGGGGAGACCCAGTACTTC
TRBJ1-2,NA,TRBV5-1,NA,CASSLVENYGYTF,TGCGCCAGCAGCTTGGTAGAGAACTATGGCTACACCTTC
TRBJ2-1,TRBD2,TRBV5-1,NA,CASSYAGTSSGGNEQFF,TGCGCCAGCAGCTACGCCGGGACTAGCTCCGGGGGGAATGAGCAGTTCTTC
TRBJ2-5,TRBD2,TRBV7-2,once,CASSRGLAGAWVETQYF,TGTGCCAGCAGCCGGGGACTAGCGGGGGCGTGGGTAGAGACCCAGTACTTC
TRBJ1-2,NA,TRBV28,once,CASSPLRGPNYGYTF,TGTGCCAGCAGCCCTCTCCGGGGGCCTAACTATGGCTACACCTTC
TRBJ1-2,NA,TRBV10-3,NA,CAIRIIPGTDYGYTF,TGTGCCATCAGGATAATCCCCGGGACGGATTATGGCTACACCTTC
TRBJ2-1,TRBD2,TRBV10-1,NA,CASGGAGVSYNEQFF,TGCGCCAGCGGAGGAGCGGGAGTGTCCTACAATGAGCAGTTCTTC
TRBJ1-5,NA,TRBV19,NA,CASSIGAPQPQHF,TGTGCCAGTAGTATTGGGGCACCTCAGCCCCAGCATTTT
TRBJ1-3,TRBD1,TRBV28,NA,CASRDRGLNTIYF,TGTGCCAGCAGGGACAGGGGATTAAACACCATATATTTT
TRBJ2-2,NA,TRBV5-1,few,CASNTGTPTGELFF,TGCGCCAGCAACACCGGGACACCCACCGGGGAGCTGTTTTTT
TRBJ2-7,NA,TRBV27,NA,CASNSGDSYEQYF,TGTGCCAGCAACTCGGGAGATTCCTACGAGCAGTACTTC
TRBJ2-1,NA,TRBV4-1,once,CASSKGQEYNEQFF,TGCGCCAGCAGCAAGGGGCAGGAATACAATGAGCAGTTCTTC
TRBJ2-1,TRBD2,TRBV18,NA,CASSLLAGVSYNEQFF,TGTGCCAGCTCTCTCCTAGCGGGAGTCTCCTACAATGAGCAGTTCTTC
TRBJ1-2,NA,TRBV27,NA,CASTGDIHGYTF,TGTGCCAGCACTGGGGATATTCATGGCTACACCTTC
TRBJ1-5,NA,TRBV27,many,CASSRVGNQPQHF,TGTGCCAGCAGTCGAGTTGGCAATCAGCCCCAGCATTTT
TRBJ2-2,TRBD1,TRBV7-9,NA,CASSFTGGTGELFF,TGTGCCAGCAGCTTCACAGGGGGCACCGGGGAGCTGTTTTTT
TRBJ2-7,NA,TRBV28,NA,CASSLWAGSSYEQYF,TGTGCCAGCAGTTTATGGGCAGGGAGCTCCTACGAGCAGTACTTC
TRBJ2-2,TRBD2,TRBV11-2,few,CASSSLAGGNTGELFF,TGTGCCAGCAGCTCCTTAGCGGGAGGTAACACCGGGGAGCTGTTTTTT
TRBJ1-4,NA,TRBV27,NA,CASSLSWQGSEKLFF,TGTGCCAGCAGTTTATCGTGGCAGGGAAGTGAAAAACTGTTTTTT
TRBJ2-2,NA,TRBV21-1,few,CASSKTDRTSGSHTGELFF,TGTGCCAGCAGCAAAACCGACCGGACTAGCGGGAGTCACACCGGGGAGCTGTTTTTT
TRBJ1-4,TRBD1,TRBV5-5,once,CASSSGQINEKLFF,TGTGCCAGCAGCTCGGGACAGATTAATGAAAAACTGTTTTTT
TRBJ2-3,NA,TRBV5-1,NA,CASSTDSNTDTQYF,TGCGCCAGCAGCACGGACAGCAACACAGATACGCAGTATTTT
TRBJ1-1,TRBD1,TRBV5-1,NA,CASSLFPTGQGFTEAFF,TGCGCCAGCAGCCTCTTCCCGACGGGACAGGGATTCACTGAAGCTTTCTTT
TRBJ1-1,NA,TRBV11-2,few,CASSLSRANTEAFF,TGTGCCAGCAGCTTAAGTAGGGCTAACACTGAAGCTTTCTTT
TRBJ2-1,NA,TRBV5-1,NA,CASSLQSSYNEQFF,TGCGCCAGCAGCCTTCAGAGCTCCTACAATGAGCAGTTCTTC